What follows describes a single TCR beta chain. Its target is unknown. J was trimmed by 2 bases and V by 7 bases; bases with no gene match: 5. Germline V gene lookup returns CDR1 MDHEN and CDR2 SYDVKM. This CDR3 is 14 amino acids long. Sequencing was performed with immunoSEQ multiplex PCR; in TCRdb, only in-frame clones are kept and a portion is missing. The sample records 150,000 or so clones, roughly nine tenths being singletons. The sample comes from a study of T cell responses to AZD1222 COVID-19 vaccine. On the study more broadly: Second-dose recipients at about 4 or about 12 weeks were treated as one pooled group.

Study conclusions and caveats: Reportedly, nearly half the spike-specific TCRs target unmutated variant regions. The number of AZD1222 recipients seropositive at baseline was only 5 to 7. Mostly white British, mostly female donors; authors suggested clonal diversity may be underestimated.

This sequence originates from an adult in good health. The chain combines TRBV28 with TRBJ1-3, with 7 bases fitting TRBD1. The sequencing here drew on peripheral blood, taken on day 0 of AZD1222 vaccination. The CDR3 nucleotides read TGTGCCAGCACCCAGGGACAGCCTGGAAACACCATATATTTT. Translating gives CASTQGQPGNTIYF.